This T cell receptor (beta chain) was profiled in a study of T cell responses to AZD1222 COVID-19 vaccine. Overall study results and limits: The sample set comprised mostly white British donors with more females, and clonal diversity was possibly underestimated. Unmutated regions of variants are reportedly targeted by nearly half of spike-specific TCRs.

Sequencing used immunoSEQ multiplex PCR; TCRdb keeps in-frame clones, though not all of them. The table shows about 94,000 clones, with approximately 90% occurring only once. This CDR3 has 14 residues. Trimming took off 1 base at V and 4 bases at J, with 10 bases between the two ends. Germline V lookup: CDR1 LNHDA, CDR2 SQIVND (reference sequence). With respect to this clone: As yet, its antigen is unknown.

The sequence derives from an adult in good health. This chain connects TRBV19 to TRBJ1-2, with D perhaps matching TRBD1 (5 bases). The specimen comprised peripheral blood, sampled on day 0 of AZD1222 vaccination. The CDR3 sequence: CASSIVHRPYGYTF. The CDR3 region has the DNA TGTGCCAGTAGTATAGTTCACAGGCCCTATGGCTACACCTTC.